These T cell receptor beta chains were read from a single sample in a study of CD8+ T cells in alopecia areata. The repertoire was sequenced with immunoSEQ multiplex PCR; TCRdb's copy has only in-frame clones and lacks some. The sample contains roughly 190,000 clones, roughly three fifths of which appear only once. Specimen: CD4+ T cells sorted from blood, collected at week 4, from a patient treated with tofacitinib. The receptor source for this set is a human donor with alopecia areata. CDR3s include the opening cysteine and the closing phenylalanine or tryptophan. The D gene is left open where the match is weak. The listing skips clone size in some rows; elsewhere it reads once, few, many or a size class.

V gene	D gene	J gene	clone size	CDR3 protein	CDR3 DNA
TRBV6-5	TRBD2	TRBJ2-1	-	CASRDGGRGQFF	TGTGCCAGCAGGGACGGTGGGAGGGGGCAGTTCTTC
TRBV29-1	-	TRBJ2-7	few	CSAGNYEQYF	TGCAGCGCGGGGAACTACGAGCAGTACTTC
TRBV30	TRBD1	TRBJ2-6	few	CAWSRDRGQGANVLTF	TGTGCCTGGAGTAGGGACAGGGGGCAAGGGGCCAACGTCCTGACTTTC
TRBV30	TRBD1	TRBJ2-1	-	CAWTPGQGYNEQFF	TGTGCCTGGACACCGGGACAGGGGTACAATGAGCAGTTCTTC
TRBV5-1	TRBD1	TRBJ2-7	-	CASSLGTGNTYEQYF	TGCGCCAGCAGCTTGGGGACAGGGAATACCTACGAGCAGTACTTC
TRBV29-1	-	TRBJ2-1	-	CSVLATLEDEQFF	TGCAGCGTCCTCGCGACGCTAGAGGATGAGCAGTTCTTC
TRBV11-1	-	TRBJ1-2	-	CASSPNRDGYTF	TGTGCCAGCAGCCCCAACAGGGATGGCTACACCTTC
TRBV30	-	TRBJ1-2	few	CAWSVQINYGYTF	TGTGCCTGGAGTGTACAGATTAACTATGGCTACACCTTC
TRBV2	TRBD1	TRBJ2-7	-	CASSVGQGGYEQYF	TGTGCCAGCAGTGTAGGACAGGGTGGCTACGAGCAGTACTTC
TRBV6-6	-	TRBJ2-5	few	CASSYSFAGETQYF	TGTGCCAGCAGTTACTCGTTTGCAGGGGAGACCCAGTACTTC
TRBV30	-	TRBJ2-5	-	CAWYPRGRQETQYF	TGTGCCTGGTATCCCAGGGGGAGGCAAGAGACCCAGTACTTC
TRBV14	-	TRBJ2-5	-	CASSLRQIQETQYF	TGTGCCAGCAGCCTTCGACAGATTCAAGAGACCCAGTACTTC
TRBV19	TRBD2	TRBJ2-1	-	CASSVKRDQFF	TGTGCCAGTAGTGTAAAGCGGGACCAGTTCTTC
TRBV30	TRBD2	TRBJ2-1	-	CALDLSGTSTLQFF	TGTGCCTTGGACCTATCCGGGACTAGCACTCTCCAGTTCTTC
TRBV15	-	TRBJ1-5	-	CATSRDLPGPGNQPQHF	TGTGCCACCAGCAGAGACCTCCCAGGGCCGGGCAATCAGCCCCAGCATTTT
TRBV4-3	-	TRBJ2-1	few	CASSQGYREISYNEQFF	TGCGCCAGCAGCCAAGGGTACCGGGAGATAAGCTACAATGAGCAGTTCTTC
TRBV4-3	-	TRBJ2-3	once	CASSQAGTSDTQYF	TGCGCCAGCAGCCAAGCAGGGACTTCAGATACGCAGTATTTT
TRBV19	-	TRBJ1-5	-	CASSIARGAEQPQHF	TGTGCCAGTAGTATAGCGAGGGGCGCGGAGCAGCCCCAGCATTTT
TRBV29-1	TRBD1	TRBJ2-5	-	CSVITGGPGTYF	TGCAGCGTGATTACAGGGGGCCCGGGCACGTACTTC
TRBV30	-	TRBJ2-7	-	CAWSGQRYEQYF	TGTGCCTGGAGTGGTCAGCGCTACGAGCAGTACTTC
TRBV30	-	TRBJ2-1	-	CAWSVRGNEQFF	TGTGCCTGGAGTGTACGCGGGAATGAGCAGTTCTTC
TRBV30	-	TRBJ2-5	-	CAWNLGTLGETQYF	TGTGCCTGGAATTTGGGGACTTTAGGGGAGACCCAGTACTTC
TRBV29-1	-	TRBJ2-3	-	CSVGTGTDTQYF	TGCAGCGTTGGGACAGGCACAGATACGCAGTATTTT
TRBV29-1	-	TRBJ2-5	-	CSSWQETQYF	TGCAGCTCCTGGCAGGAGACCCAGTACTTC
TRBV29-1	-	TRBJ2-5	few	CSVEKWTQETQYF	TGCAGCGTTGAGAAGTGGACGCAAGAGACCCAGTACTTC
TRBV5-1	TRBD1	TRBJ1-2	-	CASSLGDSEVIGYTF	TGCGCCAGCAGCTTGGGGGACAGCGAAGTGATTGGCTACACCTTC
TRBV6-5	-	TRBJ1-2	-	CASGRQAGYTF	TGTGCCAGCGGGAGACAGGCAGGCTACACCTTC
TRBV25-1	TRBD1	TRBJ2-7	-	CASRQGAVYEQYF	TGTGCCAGTAGACAGGGGGCAGTCTACGAGCAGTACTTC
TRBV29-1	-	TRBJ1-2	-	CSVERGSSYGYTF	TGCAGCGTTGAAAGGGGTTCGAGCTATGGCTACACCTTC
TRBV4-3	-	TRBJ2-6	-	CASRRSGANVLTF	TGCGCCAGCCGCCGATCTGGGGCCAACGTCCTGACTTTC
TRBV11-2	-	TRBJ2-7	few	CASSPTGRPFYEQYF	TGTGCCAGCAGCCCAACCGGCAGGCCTTTCTACGAGCAGTACTTC
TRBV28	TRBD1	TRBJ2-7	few	CASNRGPTYEQYF	TGTGCCAGCAATAGGGGGCCGACCTACGAGCAGTACTTC
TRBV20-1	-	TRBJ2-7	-	CSARDKAGGKF	TGCAGTGCTAGAGATAAGGCAGGGGGGAAATTC
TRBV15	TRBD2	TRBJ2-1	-	CATKSGRAYNEQFF	TGTGCCACCAAGAGCGGGAGGGCCTACAATGAGCAGTTCTTC
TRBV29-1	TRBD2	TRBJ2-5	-	CSVQGLASQETQYF	TGCAGCGTCCAAGGACTAGCCAGTCAAGAGACCCAGTACTTC
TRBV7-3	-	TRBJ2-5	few	CASSLAGSGETQYF	TGTGCCAGCAGCTTAGCGGGAAGTGGAGAGACCCAGTACTTC
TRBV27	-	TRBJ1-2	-	CASSLRENYGYTF	TGTGCCAGCAGTTTACGGGAGAACTATGGCTACACCTTC
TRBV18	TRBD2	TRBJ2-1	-	CASSPPGLANEQFF	TGTGCCAGCTCACCCCCGGGACTAGCGAATGAGCAGTTCTTC
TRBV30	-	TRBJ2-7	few	CAWSVSFYEQYF	TGTGCCTGGAGTGTAAGTTTCTACGAGCAGTACTTC
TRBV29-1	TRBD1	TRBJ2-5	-	CSGGTGGRETQYF	TGCAGCGGCGGGACAGGGGGACGAGAGACCCAGTACTTC
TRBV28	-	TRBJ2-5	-	CASSSRVGTQQETQYF	TGTGCCAGCAGCTCAAGGGTGGGGACACAGCAAGAGACCCAGTACTTC
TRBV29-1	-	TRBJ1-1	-	CSVSVDMNTEAFF	TGCAGCGTTTCTGTGGACATGAACACTGAAGCTTTCTTT
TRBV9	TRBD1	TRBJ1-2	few	CASSLGQGAEGYTF	TGTGCCAGCAGCTTAGGACAGGGGGCTGAAGGCTACACCTTC
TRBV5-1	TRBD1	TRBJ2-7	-	CASSRGQGSAEQYF	TGCGCCAGCAGCAGGGGACAGGGTTCGGCGGAGCAGTACTTC
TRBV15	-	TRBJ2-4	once	CATTDLAKNIQYF	TGTGCCACCACCGATCTAGCCAAAAACATTCAGTACTTC
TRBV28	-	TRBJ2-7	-	CASSTPREQYF	TGTGCCAGCAGTACCCCTAGGGAGCAGTACTTC
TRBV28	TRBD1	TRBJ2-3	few	CASSPAPLGQGADTQYF	TGTGCCAGCAGTCCCGCCCCCCTTGGACAGGGGGCAGATACGCAGTATTTT
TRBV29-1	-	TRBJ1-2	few	CSVEDRRVSYTF	TGCAGCGTTGAAGATCGCAGGGTGAGCTACACCTTC
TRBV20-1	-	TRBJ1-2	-	CSARREGGYTF	TGCAGTGCTAGAAGAGAGGGCGGCTACACCTTC
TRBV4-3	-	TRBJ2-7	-	CASSQDLGGSSYEQYF	TGCGCCAGCAGCCAAGACTTAGGCGGCAGCTCCTACGAGCAGTACTTC
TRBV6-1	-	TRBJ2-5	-	CASSEQPGGKQETQYF	TGTGCCAGCAGTGAACAACCCGGAGGAAAACAAGAGACCCAGTACTTC
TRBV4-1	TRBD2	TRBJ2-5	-	CASSQDLASGWATQYF	TGCGCCAGCAGCCAAGATTTGGCTAGCGGTTGGGCGACCCAGTACTTC
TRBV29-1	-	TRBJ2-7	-	CSVSLVSYEQYF	TGCAGCGTTTCCCTCGTCTCCTACGAGCAGTACTTC
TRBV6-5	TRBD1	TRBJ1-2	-	CASLRTGQGYTF	TGTGCCAGCCTCAGGACAGGTCAAGGCTACACCTTC
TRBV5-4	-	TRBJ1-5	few	CASSLARGADPGPQHF	TGTGCCAGCAGCTTGGCCCGGGGCGCGGACCCGGGGCCCCAGCATTTT
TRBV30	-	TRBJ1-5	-	CAWSDRLGQPQHF	TGTGCCTGGAGTGACAGGTTGGGCCAGCCCCAGCATTTT
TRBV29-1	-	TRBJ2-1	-	CSVGVDYNEQFF	TGCAGCGTGGGGGTCGACTACAATGAGCAGTTCTTC
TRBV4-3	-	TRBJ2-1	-	CASSQDPIRPGEQFF	TGCGCCAGCAGCCAAGATCCCATCCGACCGGGTGAGCAGTTCTTC